One and the same sample provided the 13 T cell receptor beta chains below, sequenced in a study of T cell clonality in common variable immunodeficiency. The assay was immunoSEQ multiplex PCR, and TCRdb's table has in-frame clones only and misses some. This sample comprises roughly 57,000 clones, none seen once only. The source material was peripheral blood mononuclear cells. Source of these receptors: a person between 18 and 75 years old in good health.

This clone was picked up many times. The read finishes 3 residues shy of the CDR3 end, and the germline J gene is used to complete it. The chain couples TRBV20-1 to TRBJ2-2; the D is unclear. The CDR3 length is 14 residues. Between the trimmed V and J ends, which lost 6 bases and 4 bases, there was a span of 15 bases. Germline CDR1 reads DFQATT; CDR2 reads SNEGSKA (reference sequence). The CDR3 bases that were read are TGCAGTGCACCTAAGGGTATCCCCACCGGGGAG. Translation gives CSAPKGIPTGE. The full CDR3 is CSAPKGIPTGELFF.

This clone was seen ten or more times. The read terminates 3 residues ahead of where the CDR3 ends, so the germline J gene completes it. This chain links TRBV28 with TRBJ1-5; TRBD1 matches at 9 bases. The CDR3 is 14 amino acids. V gave up 6 bases and J gave up 6 bases; unmatched junction bases: 6. Germline assignment: CDR1 MDHEN and CDR2 SYDVKM. The covered CDR3 bases are TGTGCCAGCAGCTCTACAGGGGGCACTCAGCCC. Protein: CASSSTGGTQP. The whole CDR3 protein is CASSSTGGTQPQHF.

There are many counts of this clone. The read ends 3 residues shy of where the CDR3 ends; the end is completed using the germline J gene. The rearrangement joins TRBV20-1 to TRBJ2-7; possible D gene TRBD1, 5 bases. The CDR3 loop spans 14 amino acids. Germline V gives CDR1 DFQATT, CDR2 SNEGSKA (reference sequence). Deletions cut 6 bases from V and 5 bases from J, with 20 bases between. CDR3 bases read: TGCAGTGCGAGGCCAGGAAGGGGTATCAACGAG. It codes for CSARPGRGINE. The whole CDR3 is CSARPGRGINEQYF.

The table lists this clone with many counts. Read data end 3 residues before the CDR3 end; the end is taken from the germline J gene. The chain couples TRBV29-1 to TRBJ2-1; maybe TRBD1 (5 bases). The length of the CDR3 is 14 residues. Trimming shortened V by 7 bases and J by 9 bases, and 22 bases separated the two germline ends. Per the germline V gene, CDR1 is SQVTM and CDR2 is ANQGSEA. This chain's CDR3 is CSALGDRTSFEQFF. CDR3 DNA (partial): TGCAGCGCTCTAGGGGATAGGACCTCGTTTGAG.

In its sample, this clone was seen many times. The read ends 3 residues early relative to the CDR3; the germline J gene fills the gap. The chain couples TRBV20-1 to TRBJ2-6, with D uncertain. Trimming left V 6 bases short and J 0 bases short, with 15 bases between. Germline CDR1 reads DFQATT; CDR2 reads SNEGSKA (reference sequence). This CDR3 comprises 16 residues. CDR3 DNA (partial): TGCAGTGCCTTAGAGAGAGAAGCCTCTGGGGCCAACGTC. This codes for CSALEREASGANV. The entire CDR3 reads CSALEREASGANVLTF.

This clone has ten or more counts. The CDR3 end is not reached by the read, which stops 3 residues before it; the germline J gene fills it in. This chain links TRBV2 with TRBJ1-2; 10 bases align to TRBD1. V lost 6 bases and J lost 1; bases outside the gene matches: 2. Germline lookup yields CDR1 SNHLY and CDR2 FYNNEI. The CDR3 has 14 residues. The CDR3 spells CASRDRGLNYGYTF. The part of the CDR3 DNA that was read is TGTGCCAGCAGAGACAGGGGGCTTAACTATGGC.

Many counts were recorded for this clone. The read terminates 3 residues before the CDR3 end, so the remaining end is supplied by the germline J gene. The J gene is TRBJ1-2, the V gene TRBV10-3, with 7 bases aligning to TRBD1. The CDR3 is 16 residues long. Germline assignment: CDR1 ENHRY and CDR2 SYGVKD. Partial CDR3 DNA: TGTGCCATCAGTGAGTCGATGGACAGGTTATTCGGGGGC. Amino acids: CAISESMDRLFGG. In full, the CDR3 reads CAISESMDRLFGGYTF.

Of note for this clone: The CDR3 extends 3 residues past the end of the read, so its final part is completed from the germline J gene. J is TRBJ2-3 and V is TRBV7-2; TRBD1 or TRBD2 may be the D gene (5 bases each). This CDR3 has 11 amino acids. Germline V gives CDR1 SGHTA, CDR2 FQGNSA. The sequenced part of the CDR3 DNA is TGTGCCAGCAGCGCCAGGGAGACG. This gives the protein CASSARET. The entire CDR3 reads CASSARETQYF. The entire variable domain, with the rest obtained from reference TRBV7-2 and TRBJ2-3, is as follows: GAGVSQSPSNKVTEKGKDVELRCDPISGHTALYWYRQSLGQGLEFLIYFQGNSAPDKSGLPSDRFSAERTGGSVSTLTIQRTQQEDSAVYLCASSARETQYFGPGTRLTVL.

This clone was seen ten or more times. From the germline J gene comes the end of the CDR3, since the read stops 3 residues before it. V gene TRBV14 combines with J gene TRBJ1-3, with 7 bases aligning to TRBD1. Germline V lookup: CDR1 SGHDN, CDR2 FVKESK. There are 14 residues in the CDR3. With 2 bases clipped from V and 4 bases from J, the junction kept 2 bases outside the gene matches. The chain's CDR3 is CASSQRTGGNTIYF. Partial CDR3 DNA: TGTGCCAGCAGCCAACGGACAGGAGGAAACACC.

Ten or more counts support this clone. Sequence at one end of the junction differs from germline and may be a read error. The DNA ends 3 residues before the CDR3 does, and the rest of the CDR3 is filled in from the germline J gene. The genes are TRBV5-1 and TRBJ2-1; no clear D. This CDR3 region has 12 residues. Germline CDR1 reads SGHRS; CDR2 reads YFSETQ. CDR3 DNA, as far as it was read: TGCGCCAGCAGCTTGGGCTACGATGAG. Translation gives CASSLGYDE. The entire CDR3 sequence reads CASSLGYDEQFF.

This clone was recorded many times. The read comes to an end 3 residues before the CDR3 does, leaving the germline J gene to fill in the end. The V gene is TRBV29-1, the J gene TRBJ1-3; D unclear. V shed 6 bases and J shed 0 bases, with 12 bases lying between them. The germline gives CDR1 SQVTM, CDR2 ANQGSEA. The CDR3 length is 14 residues. CDR3 loop: CSVSHESSGNTIYF. The sequenced CDR3 bases are TGCAGCGTCAGTCATGAATCCTCTGGAAACACC. Based on the CDR3 plus reference TRBV29-1 and TRBJ1-3, the full variable domain is SAVISQKPSRDICQRGTSLTIQCQVDSQVTMMFWYRQQPGQSLTLIATANQGSEATYESGFVIDKFPISRPNLTFSTLTVSNMSPEDSSIYLCSVSHESSGNTIYFGEGSWLTVV.

This clone was picked up many times. The sequence runs out 3 residues before the end of the CDR3; the remainder is reconstructed from the germline J gene. The chain recombines TRBV20-1 with TRBJ1-4, with 9 bases that match TRBD1. From germline, CDR1 is DFQATT and CDR2 SNEGSKA (reference sequence). CDR3 length: 13 amino acids. Trimming removed 5 bases from V and 8 bases from J; junction bases left unmatched: 6. The CDR3 loop reads CSAPGQGMEKLFF. CDR3 DNA, as far as it was read: TGCAGTGCTCCAGGACAGGGGATGGAAAAA.

This clone was found many times. The CDR3 end is not reached by the read, which stops 3 residues before it; the germline J gene fills it in. J is TRBJ1-1 and V is TRBV20-1, with TRBD1 as a possible D gene (6 bases). The CDR3 length is 13 residues. The V gene's germline CDR1 is DFQATT and CDR2 SNEGSKA (reference sequence). This CDR3 is CSLGIQGPEGAFF. The covered CDR3 bases are TGCAGTCTTGGGATACAGGGTCCGGAAGGA.